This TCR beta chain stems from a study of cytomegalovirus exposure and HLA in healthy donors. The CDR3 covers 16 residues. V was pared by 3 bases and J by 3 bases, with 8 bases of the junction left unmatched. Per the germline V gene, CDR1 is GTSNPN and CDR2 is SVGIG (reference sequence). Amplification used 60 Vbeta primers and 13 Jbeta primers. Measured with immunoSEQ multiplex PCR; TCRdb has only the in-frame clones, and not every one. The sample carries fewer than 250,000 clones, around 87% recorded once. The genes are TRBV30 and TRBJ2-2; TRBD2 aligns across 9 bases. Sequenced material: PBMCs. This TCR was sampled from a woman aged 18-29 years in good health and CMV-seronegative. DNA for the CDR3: TGTGCCTGGAGCGATATGACTAGCGGTGACACCGGGGAGCTGTTTTTT. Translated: CAWSDMTSGDTGELFF. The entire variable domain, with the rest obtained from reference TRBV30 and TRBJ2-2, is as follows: SQTIHQWPATLVQPVGSPLSLECTVEGTSNPNLYWYRQAAGRGLQLLFYSVGIGQISSEVPQNLSASRPQDRQFILSSKKLLLSDSGFYLCAWSDMTSGDTGELFFGEGSRLTVL.